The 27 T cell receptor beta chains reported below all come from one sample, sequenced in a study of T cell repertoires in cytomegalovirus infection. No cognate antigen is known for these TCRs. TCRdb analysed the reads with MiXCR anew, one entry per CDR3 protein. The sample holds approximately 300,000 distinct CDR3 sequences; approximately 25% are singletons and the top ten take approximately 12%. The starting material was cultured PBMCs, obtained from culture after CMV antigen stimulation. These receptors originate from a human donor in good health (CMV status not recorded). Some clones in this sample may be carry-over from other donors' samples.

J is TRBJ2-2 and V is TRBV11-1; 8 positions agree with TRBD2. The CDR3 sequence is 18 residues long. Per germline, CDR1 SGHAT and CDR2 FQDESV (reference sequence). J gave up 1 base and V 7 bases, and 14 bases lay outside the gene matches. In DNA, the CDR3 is TGTGCCAGCAATAGGGAAGCGGGAGTTTTAGGGAACACCGGGGAGCTGTTTTTT. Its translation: CASNREAGVLGNTGELFF.

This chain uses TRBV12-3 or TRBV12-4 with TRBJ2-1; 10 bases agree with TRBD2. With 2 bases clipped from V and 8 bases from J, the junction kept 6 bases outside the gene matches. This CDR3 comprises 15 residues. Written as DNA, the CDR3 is TGTGCCAGCAGTTTATCCCTAGCGGGAGTCTATGAGCAGTTCTTC. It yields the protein CASSLSLAGVYEQFF.

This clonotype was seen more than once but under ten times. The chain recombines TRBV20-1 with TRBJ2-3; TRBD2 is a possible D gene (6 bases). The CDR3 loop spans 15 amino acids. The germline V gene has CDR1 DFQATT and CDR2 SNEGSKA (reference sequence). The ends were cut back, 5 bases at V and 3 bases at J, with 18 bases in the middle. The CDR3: CSAFRRRELTDTQYF. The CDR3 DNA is TGCAGTGCTTTCCGAAGGAGGGAATTAACAGATACGCAGTATTTT.

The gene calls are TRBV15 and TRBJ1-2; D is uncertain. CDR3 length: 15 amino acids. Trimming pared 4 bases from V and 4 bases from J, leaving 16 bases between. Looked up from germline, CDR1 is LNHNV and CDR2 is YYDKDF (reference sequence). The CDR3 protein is CATSTPMMRGYGYTF. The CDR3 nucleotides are TGTGCCACCAGCACCCCTATGATGCGCGGCTATGGCTACACCTTC.

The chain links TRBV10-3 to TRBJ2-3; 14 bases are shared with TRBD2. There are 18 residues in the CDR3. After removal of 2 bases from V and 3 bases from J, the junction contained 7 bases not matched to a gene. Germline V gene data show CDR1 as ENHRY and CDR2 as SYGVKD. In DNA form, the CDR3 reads TGTGCCATCAGTGAGACAGGGACTAGCGGGAGCGGGACAGATACGCAGTATTTT. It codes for CAISETGTSGSGTDTQYF.

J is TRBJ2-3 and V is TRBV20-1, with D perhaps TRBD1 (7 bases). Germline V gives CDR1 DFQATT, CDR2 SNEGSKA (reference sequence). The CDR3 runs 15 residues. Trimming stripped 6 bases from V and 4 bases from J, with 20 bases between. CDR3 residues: CSADAGRTGADTQYF. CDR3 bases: TGCAGTGCCGACGCGGGGCGGACAGGCGCAGATACGCAGTATTTT.

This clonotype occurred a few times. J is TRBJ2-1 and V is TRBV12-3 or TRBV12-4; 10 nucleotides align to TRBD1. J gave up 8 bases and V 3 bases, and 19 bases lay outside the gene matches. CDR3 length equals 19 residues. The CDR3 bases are TGTGCCAGCAGTTTCTTTTGGGGGGAATGGGACAGGGGTTGGGATGAGCAGTTCTTC. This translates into CASSFFWGEWDRGWDEQFF.

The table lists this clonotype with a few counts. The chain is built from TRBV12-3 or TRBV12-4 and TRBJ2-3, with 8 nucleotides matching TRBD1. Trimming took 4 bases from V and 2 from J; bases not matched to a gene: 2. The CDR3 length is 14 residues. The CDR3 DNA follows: TGTGCCAGCAGTTGGACAGGGCCCACAGATACGCAGTATTTT. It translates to CASSWTGPTDTQYF.

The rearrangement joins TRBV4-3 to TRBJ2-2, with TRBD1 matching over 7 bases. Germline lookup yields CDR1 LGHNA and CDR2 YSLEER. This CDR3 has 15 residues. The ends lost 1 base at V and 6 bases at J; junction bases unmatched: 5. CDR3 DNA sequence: TGCGCCAGCAGCCAAGGAAACAGGGGATCCGGGGAGCTGTTTTTT. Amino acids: CASSQGNRGSGELFF.

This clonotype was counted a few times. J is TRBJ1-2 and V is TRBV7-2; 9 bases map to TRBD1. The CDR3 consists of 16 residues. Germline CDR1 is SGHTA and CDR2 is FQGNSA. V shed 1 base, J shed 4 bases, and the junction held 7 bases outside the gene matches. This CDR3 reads CASSLGGTGLIYGYTF. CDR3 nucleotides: TGTGCCAGCAGCTTAGGTGGGACAGGGTTAATCTATGGCTACACCTTC.

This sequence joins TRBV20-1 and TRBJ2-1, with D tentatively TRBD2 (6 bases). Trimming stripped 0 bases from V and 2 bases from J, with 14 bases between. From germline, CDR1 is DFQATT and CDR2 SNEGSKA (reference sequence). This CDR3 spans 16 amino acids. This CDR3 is CSARDLFAGTYNEQFF. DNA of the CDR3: TGCAGTGCTAGAGATCTCTTTGCGGGAACCTACAATGAGCAGTTCTTC.

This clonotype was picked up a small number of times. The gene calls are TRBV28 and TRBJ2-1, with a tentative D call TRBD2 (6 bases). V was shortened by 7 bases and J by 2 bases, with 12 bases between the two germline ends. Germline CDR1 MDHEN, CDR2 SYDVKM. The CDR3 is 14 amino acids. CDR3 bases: TGTGCCAGCATGACTAGACCTACCTACAATGAGCAGTTCTTC. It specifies CASMTRPTYNEQFF.

The CDR3 region has the DNA TGTGCCAGCAGCTTGGAAAGTCGGGCAGATACGCAGTATTTT. This codes for CASSLESRADTQYF. The rearrangement joins TRBV5-5 to TRBJ2-3; no clear D gene. Germline CDR1 and CDR2: SGHKS and YYEKEE (reference sequence). V was trimmed by 0 bases and J by 4 bases, leaving 9 bases between them. This CDR3 has 14 residues. The whole variable domain, remainder taken from reference TRBV5-5 and TRBJ2-3, is DAGVTQSPTHLIKTRGQQVTLRCSPISGHKSVSWYQQVLGQGPQFIFQYYEKEERGRGNFPDRFSARQFPNYSSELNVNALLLGDSALYLCASSLESRADTQYFGPGTRLTVL.

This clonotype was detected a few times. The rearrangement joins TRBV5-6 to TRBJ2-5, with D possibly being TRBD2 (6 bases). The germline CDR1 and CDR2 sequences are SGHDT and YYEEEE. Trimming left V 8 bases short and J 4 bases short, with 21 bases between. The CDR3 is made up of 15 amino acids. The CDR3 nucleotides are TGTGCCAGTAGGTGGGGTGGGGGAGGACGAGAGACCCAGTACTTC. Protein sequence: CASRWGGGGRETQYF. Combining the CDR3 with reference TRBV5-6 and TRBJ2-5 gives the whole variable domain DAGVTQSPTHLIKTRGQQVTLRCSPKSGHDTVSWYQQALGQGPQFIFQYYEEEERQRGNFPDRFSGHQFPNYSSELNVNALLLGDSALYLCASRWGGGGRETQYFGPGTRLLVL.

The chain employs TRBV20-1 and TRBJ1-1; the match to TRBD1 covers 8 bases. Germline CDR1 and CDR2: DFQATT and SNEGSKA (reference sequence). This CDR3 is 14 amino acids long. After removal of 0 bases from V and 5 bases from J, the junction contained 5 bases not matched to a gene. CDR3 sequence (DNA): TGCAGTGCTAGAGAGACAGGGGATAGGACTGAAGCTTTCTTT. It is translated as CSARETGDRTEAFF.

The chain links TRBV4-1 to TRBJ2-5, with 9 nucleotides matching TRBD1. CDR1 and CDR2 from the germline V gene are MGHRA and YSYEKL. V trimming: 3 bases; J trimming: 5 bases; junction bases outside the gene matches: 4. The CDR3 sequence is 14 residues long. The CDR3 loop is CASSQATGGETQYF. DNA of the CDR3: TGCGCCAGCAGCCAGGCTACAGGGGGCGAGACCCAGTACTTC.

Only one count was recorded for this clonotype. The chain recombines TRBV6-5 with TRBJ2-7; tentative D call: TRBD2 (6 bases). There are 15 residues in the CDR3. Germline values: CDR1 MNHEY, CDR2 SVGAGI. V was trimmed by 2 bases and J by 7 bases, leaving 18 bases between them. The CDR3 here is CASSYSSAGILEQYF. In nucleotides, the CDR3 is TGTGCCAGCAGTTACAGCTCAGCGGGTATCCTAGAGCAGTACTTC.

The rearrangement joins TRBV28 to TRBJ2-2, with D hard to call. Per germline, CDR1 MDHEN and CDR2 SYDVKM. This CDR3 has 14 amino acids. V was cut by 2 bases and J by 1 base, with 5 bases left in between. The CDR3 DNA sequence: TGTGCCAGCAGTTTAGCCCAGAACACCGGGGAGCTGTTTTTT. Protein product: CASSLAQNTGELFF.

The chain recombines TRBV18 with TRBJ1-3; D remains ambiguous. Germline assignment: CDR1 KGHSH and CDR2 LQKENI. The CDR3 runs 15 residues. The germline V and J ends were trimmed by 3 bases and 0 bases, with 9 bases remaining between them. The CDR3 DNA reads TGTGCCAGCTCACCCCAAGGGTCCTCTGGAAACACCATATATTTT. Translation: CASSPQGSSGNTIYF.

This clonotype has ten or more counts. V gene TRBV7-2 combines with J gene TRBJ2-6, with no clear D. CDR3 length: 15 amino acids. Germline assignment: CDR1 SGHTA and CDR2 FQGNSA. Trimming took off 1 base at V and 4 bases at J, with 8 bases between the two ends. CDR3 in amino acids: CASSLGLPGANVLTF. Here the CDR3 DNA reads TGTGCCAGCAGCTTAGGTTTACCCGGGGCCAACGTCCTGACTTTC.

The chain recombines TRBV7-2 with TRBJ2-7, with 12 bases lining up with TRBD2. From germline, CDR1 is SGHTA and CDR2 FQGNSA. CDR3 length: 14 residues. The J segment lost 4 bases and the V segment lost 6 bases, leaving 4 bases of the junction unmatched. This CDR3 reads CASRSTSGSYEQYF. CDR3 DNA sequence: TGTGCCAGCAGGTCGACTAGCGGGAGTTACGAGCAGTACTTC. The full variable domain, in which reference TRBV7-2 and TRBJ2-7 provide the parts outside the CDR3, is GAGVSQSPSNKVTEKGKDVELRCDPISGHTALYWYRQSLGQGLEFLIYFQGNSAPDKSGLPSDRFSAERTGGSVSTLTIQRTQQEDSAVYLCASRSTSGSYEQYFGPGTRLTVT.

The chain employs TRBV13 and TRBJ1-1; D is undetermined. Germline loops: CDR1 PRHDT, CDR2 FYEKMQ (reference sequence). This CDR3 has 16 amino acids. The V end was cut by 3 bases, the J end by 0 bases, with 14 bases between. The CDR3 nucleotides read TGTGCCAGCAGCTTGGAGCTCGTAGCAGTGAACACTGAAGCTTTCTTT. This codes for CASSLELVAVNTEAFF.

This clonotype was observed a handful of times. The CDR3 region is CASSLVLDRGGYTF. In DNA form, the CDR3 reads TGTGCCAGCAGCTTGGTACTGGACAGGGGCGGCTACACCTTC. The chain links TRBV11-2 to TRBJ1-2, with 9 bases aligning to TRBD1. The CDR3 runs to 14 residues. After removal of 3 bases from V and 8 bases from J, the junction contained 7 bases not matched to a gene. Germline loops: CDR1 SGHAT, CDR2 FQNNGV.

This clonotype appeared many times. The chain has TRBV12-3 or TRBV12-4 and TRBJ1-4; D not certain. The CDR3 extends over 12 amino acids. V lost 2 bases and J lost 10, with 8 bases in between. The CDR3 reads CASSLMERKLFF. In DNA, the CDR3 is TGTGCCAGCAGTTTAATGGAGCGAAAACTGTTTTTT.

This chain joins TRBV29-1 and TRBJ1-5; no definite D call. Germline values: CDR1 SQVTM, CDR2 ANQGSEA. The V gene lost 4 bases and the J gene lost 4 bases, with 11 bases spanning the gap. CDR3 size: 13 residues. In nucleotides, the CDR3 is TGCAGCGTTGTCGGAGTACCTAATCAGCCCCAGCATTTT. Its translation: CSVVGVPNQPQHF.

DNA of the CDR3: TGCGCCAGCAGCCAAGGCCGGGGCAGTATGAACACTGAAGCTTTCTTT. Encoded protein: CASSQGRGSMNTEAFF. The V and J genes are TRBV4-1 and TRBJ1-1; D may be TRBD1 (5 bases). The V end was cut by 1 base, the J end by 0 bases, with 12 bases between. The CDR3 contains 16 residues. The germline CDR1 and CDR2 sequences are MGHRA and YSYEKL.

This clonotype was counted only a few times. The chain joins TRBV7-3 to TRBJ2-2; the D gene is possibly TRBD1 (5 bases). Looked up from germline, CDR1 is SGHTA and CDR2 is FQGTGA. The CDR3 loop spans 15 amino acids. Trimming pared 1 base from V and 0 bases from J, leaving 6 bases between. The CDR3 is CASSLIRANTGELFF. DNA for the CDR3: TGTGCCAGCAGCTTAATCAGGGCGAACACCGGGGAGCTGTTTTTT.